These T cell receptor beta chains were read from a single sample in a study of T cells after yellow fever vaccination. A single record per CDR3 protein comes from TCRdb applying MiXCR to the 5' RACE reads. The sample yields about 630,000 distinct CDR3 sequences, approximately 13% seen once. The specimen comprised PBMCs, sampled on the day of the yellow fever booster vaccination. The receptors stem from a man aged 25 to 40 who received the YFV17D yellow fever vaccine. The CDR3 runs from the conserved cysteine through the conserved F or W. Fields, in order: J gene, D gene, clone size, V gene, CDR3 DNA, CDR3 protein. The D gene is left open where the match is weak. Clone sizes are given selectively: once, few, many, or a class where the clone is expanded.

J gene: TRBJ2-7; D gene: -; clone size: many; V gene: TRBV7-2; CDR3 DNA: TGTGCCAGCAGTTTATCGTCCGGGAGCTCCTACGAGCAGTACTTC; CDR3 protein: CASSLSSGSSYEQYF
J gene: TRBJ1-3; D gene: TRBD1; clone size: -; V gene: TRBV6-1; CDR3 DNA: TGTGCCATCGGACAGGGGCGCACTTCTGGAAACACCATATATTTT; CDR3 protein: CAIGQGRTSGNTIYF
J gene: TRBJ2-7; D gene: -; clone size: -; V gene: TRBV30; CDR3 DNA: TGTGCCTGGAGTGTACTCCGTGCCCGAGGGTGGTACTACGAGCAGTACTTC; CDR3 protein: CAWSVLRARGWYYEQYF
J gene: TRBJ2-1; D gene: -; clone size: -; V gene: TRBV18; CDR3 DNA: TGTGCCAGCTCACCACCGTTCAGGGCGGATGAGCAGTTCTTC; CDR3 protein: CASSPPFRADEQFF
J gene: TRBJ1-5; D gene: -; clone size: -; V gene: TRBV28; CDR3 DNA: TGTGCCAGCTGGGTCAGACTCCATAATAGCAATCAGCCCCAGCATTTT; CDR3 protein: CASWVRLHNSNQPQHF
J gene: TRBJ2-1; D gene: TRBD2; clone size: few; V gene: TRBV6-1; CDR3 DNA: TGTGCCAGCAGTCTAGATAGCGGGAGGAGCTCCTACAATGAGCAGTTCTTC; CDR3 protein: CASSLDSGRSSYNEQFF
J gene: TRBJ1-2; D gene: -; clone size: few; V gene: TRBV27; CDR3 DNA: TGTGCCAGCAGTATCAAGGGGGGGCAGGGCGGCGGCTACACCTTC; CDR3 protein: CASSIKGGQGGGYTF
J gene: TRBJ2-1; D gene: TRBD1; clone size: many; V gene: TRBV25-1; CDR3 DNA: TGTGCCAGCAGTGAGGGGGACAGTATATACAATGAGCAGTTCTTC; CDR3 protein: CASSEGDSIYNEQFF
J gene: TRBJ2-1; D gene: -; clone size: few; V gene: TRBV7-2; CDR3 DNA: TGTGCCAGCAGCCGAGGGGCCTTAAGACCCTACAATGAGCAGTTCTTC; CDR3 protein: CASSRGALRPYNEQFF
J gene: TRBJ1-1; D gene: -; clone size: few; V gene: TRBV28; CDR3 DNA: TGTGCCAGCACTGCCACGGGGGGCGCGGGGAACACTGAAGCTTTCTTT; CDR3 protein: CASTATGGAGNTEAFF
J gene: TRBJ2-7; D gene: TRBD2; clone size: -; V gene: TRBV29-1; CDR3 DNA: TGCAGCGTTGAAGCTATCACTAGCGGGAGATCCTACGAGCAGTACTTC; CDR3 protein: CSVEAITSGRSYEQYF
J gene: TRBJ2-1; D gene: TRBD2; clone size: few; V gene: TRBV3-1; CDR3 DNA: TGTGCCAGCAGCCCGACACTAGCGGGAGGTGTCAATGAGCAGTTCTTC; CDR3 protein: CASSPTLAGGVNEQFF
J gene: TRBJ2-7; D gene: TRBD2; clone size: few; V gene: TRBV10-3; CDR3 DNA: TGTGCCACAATGACGGGGGGGGCAGGGAACTACGAGCAGTACTTC; CDR3 protein: CATMTGGAGNYEQYF
J gene: TRBJ2-5; D gene: TRBD2; clone size: few; V gene: TRBV29-1; CDR3 DNA: TGCAGCGTTAACGGACTAGCGGAAGAGACCCAGTACTTC; CDR3 protein: CSVNGLAEETQYF
J gene: TRBJ1-2; D gene: TRBD1; clone size: many; V gene: TRBV7-6; CDR3 DNA: TGTGCCAGCAGCTTAGAGGACAGGGGCTATGGCTACACCTTC; CDR3 protein: CASSLEDRGYGYTF
J gene: TRBJ1-4; D gene: -; clone size: few; V gene: TRBV19; CDR3 DNA: TGTGCCAGTAGCAGTGCAACTAATGAAAAACTGTTTTTT; CDR3 protein: CASSSATNEKLFF
J gene: TRBJ2-3; D gene: TRBD2; clone size: few; V gene: TRBV20-1; CDR3 DNA: TGCAGTGCTGCCCCACTAGCGGGAGGGGGCACAGATACGCAGTATTTT; CDR3 protein: CSAAPLAGGGTDTQYF
J gene: TRBJ2-7; D gene: -; clone size: few; V gene: TRBV20-1; CDR3 DNA: TGCAGTGCTAAAGCGCATGTCCTAGACGAGCAGTACTTC; CDR3 protein: CSAKAHVLDEQYF
J gene: TRBJ2-1; D gene: TRBD2; clone size: -; V gene: TRBV3-1; CDR3 DNA: TGTGCCAGCAGTCTAGCGGGAGAGGGCCCCAATGAGCAGTTCTTC; CDR3 protein: CASSLAGEGPNEQFF
J gene: TRBJ2-2; D gene: -; clone size: many; V gene: TRBV5-1; CDR3 DNA: TGCGCCAGCAGCCTACAGGTGGCCCCGGGGGACACCGGGGAGCTGTTTTTT; CDR3 protein: CASSLQVAPGDTGELFF
J gene: TRBJ2-5; D gene: -; clone size: -; V gene: TRBV30; CDR3 DNA: TGTGCCTGGTCCAGAGGGAGTGGGCAAGAGACCCAGTACTTC; CDR3 protein: CAWSRGSGQETQYF
J gene: TRBJ2-3; D gene: -; clone size: -; V gene: TRBV20-1; CDR3 DNA: TGCAGTGCTAGAGAAAGGGGTGCTGGTTTGGATACGCAGTATTTT; CDR3 protein: CSARERGAGLDTQYF
J gene: TRBJ2-7; D gene: -; clone size: -; V gene: TRBV3-1; CDR3 DNA: TGTGCCAGCAGCACCGGAGTGAGCTTCTACGAGCAGTACTTC; CDR3 protein: CASSTGVSFYEQYF
J gene: TRBJ2-3; D gene: -; clone size: few; V gene: TRBV4-2; CDR3 DNA: TGTGCCAGCACCCGAGAGGGGAGCGGCAGCACAGATACGCAGTATTTT; CDR3 protein: CASTREGSGSTDTQYF
J gene: TRBJ1-2; D gene: -; clone size: -; V gene: TRBV3-1; CDR3 DNA: TGTGCCAGCAGCCTGGGCAGTTTTGATGGCTACACCTTC; CDR3 protein: CASSLGSFDGYTF
J gene: TRBJ1-1; D gene: -; clone size: -; V gene: TRBV20-1; CDR3 DNA: TGCAGTGCTCGGGGGAGCACTGAAGCTTTCTTT; CDR3 protein: CSARGSTEAFF
J gene: TRBJ2-4; D gene: -; clone size: few; V gene: TRBV5-1; CDR3 DNA: TGCGCCAGCAGCCGATCGGGAGACTCCCACTTAAACATTCAGTACTTC; CDR3 protein: CASSRSGDSHLNIQYF
J gene: TRBJ2-7; D gene: -; clone size: -; V gene: TRBV21-1; CDR3 DNA: TGTGCCGGGGGGGACGCTCTCTACGAGCAGTACTTC; CDR3 protein: CAGGDALYEQYF
J gene: TRBJ2-2; D gene: -; clone size: -; V gene: TRBV29-1; CDR3 DNA: TGCAGCGTGGGGTCGTCGGTGAACACCGGGGAGCTGTTTTTT; CDR3 protein: CSVGSSVNTGELFF
J gene: TRBJ2-1; D gene: TRBD2; clone size: few; V gene: TRBV19; CDR3 DNA: TGTGCCAGTACCCCCCCACGGGGGGAAATATGGAATGAGCAGTTCTTC; CDR3 protein: CASTPPRGEIWNEQFF
J gene: TRBJ2-3; D gene: TRBD2; clone size: -; V gene: TRBV9; CDR3 DNA: TGTGCCAGCAGCGTAGGGCACGCACTAGCGGGAGTTCCAGATACGCAGTATTTT; CDR3 protein: CASSVGHALAGVPDTQYF
J gene: TRBJ2-1; D gene: TRBD2; clone size: few; V gene: TRBV20-1; CDR3 DNA: TGCAGTGCTCCATCCATTAGCGGGCTTGAGCAGTTCTTC; CDR3 protein: CSAPSISGLEQFF
J gene: TRBJ2-5; D gene: -; clone size: -; V gene: TRBV7-2; CDR3 DNA: TGTGCCAGCAGCTTAGCGTTAAAGGGGCAAGAGACCCAGTACTTC; CDR3 protein: CASSLALKGQETQYF
J gene: TRBJ1-2; D gene: TRBD1; clone size: few; V gene: TRBV24-1; CDR3 DNA: TGTGCCACCAGTGACCCTGGGACAGAATTCTATGGCTACACCTTC; CDR3 protein: CATSDPGTEFYGYTF
J gene: TRBJ2-7; D gene: TRBD1; clone size: -; V gene: TRBV30; CDR3 DNA: TGTGCCTGGAGTATGGGGACAGGGGTTAACTACGAGCAGTACTTC; CDR3 protein: CAWSMGTGVNYEQYF
J gene: TRBJ2-3; D gene: -; clone size: few; V gene: TRBV12-3/TRBV12-4; CDR3 DNA: TGTGCCAGCATCCGGACAGCTAGCACAGATACGCAGTATTTT; CDR3 protein: CASIRTASTDTQYF
J gene: TRBJ2-5; D gene: TRBD2; clone size: -; V gene: TRBV7-2; CDR3 DNA: TGTGCCAGCAGCTTAGCTCGGACGACTAGCGGGAGTAGGGGGGACTTC; CDR3 protein: CASSLARTTSGSRGDF
J gene: TRBJ2-2; D gene: -; clone size: -; V gene: TRBV12-5; CDR3 DNA: TGTGCTAGTTCCGGAAAAAGCACCGGGGAGCTGTTTTTT; CDR3 protein: CASSGKSTGELFF